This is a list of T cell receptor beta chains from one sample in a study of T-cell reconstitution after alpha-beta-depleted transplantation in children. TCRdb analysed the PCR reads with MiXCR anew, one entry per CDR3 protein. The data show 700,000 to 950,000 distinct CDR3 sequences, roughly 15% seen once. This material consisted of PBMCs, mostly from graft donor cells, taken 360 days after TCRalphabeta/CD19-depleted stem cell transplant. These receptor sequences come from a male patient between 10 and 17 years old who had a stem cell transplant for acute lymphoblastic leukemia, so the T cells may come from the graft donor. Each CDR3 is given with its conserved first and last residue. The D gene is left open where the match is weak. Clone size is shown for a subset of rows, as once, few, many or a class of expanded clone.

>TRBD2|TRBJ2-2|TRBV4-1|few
CASSGRTSGLTGELFF
TGCGCCAGCAGCGGACGGACTAGCGGATTGACCGGGGAGCTGTTTTTT
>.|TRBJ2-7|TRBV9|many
CASSVATMPYEQYF
TGTGCCAGCAGCGTAGCTACAATGCCCTACGAGCAGTACTTC
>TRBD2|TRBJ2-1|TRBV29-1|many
CSVVGTSGRGNEQFF
TGCAGCGTTGTAGGGACTAGCGGGAGAGGCAATGAGCAGTTCTTC
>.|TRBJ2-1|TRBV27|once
CAISPGAHYEQFF
TGTGCCATCAGCCCGGGCGCACATTACGAGCAGTTCTTC
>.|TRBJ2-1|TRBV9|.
CASSYLDLNSYNEQFF
TGTGCCAGCAGCTACCTGGACTTGAACTCCTACAATGAGCAGTTCTTC
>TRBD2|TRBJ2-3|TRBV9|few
CASSVAGVTSGGADTQYF
TGTGCCAGCAGCGTAGCTGGGGTAACTAGCGGAGGAGCAGATACGCAGTATTTT
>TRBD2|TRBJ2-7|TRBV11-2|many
CASSRDQGLAYEQYF
TGTGCCAGCAGCCGAGACCAGGGACTAGCGTACGAGCAGTACTTC
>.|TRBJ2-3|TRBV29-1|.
CSVKQATDTQYF
TGCAGCGTTAAACAGGCCACAGATACGCAGTATTTT
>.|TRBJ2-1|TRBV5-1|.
CASSGGGLNEQFF
TGCGCCAGCAGCGGAGGAGGGTTAAATGAGCAGTTCTTC
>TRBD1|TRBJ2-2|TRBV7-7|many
CASAQGAAGELFF
TGTGCCAGCGCCCAGGGGGCAGCCGGGGAGCTGTTTTTT
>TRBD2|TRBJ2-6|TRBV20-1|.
CSAQGTSGRVLSGANVLTF
TGCAGTGCTCAAGGGACTAGCGGGAGGGTTCTCTCTGGGGCCAACGTCCTGACTTTC
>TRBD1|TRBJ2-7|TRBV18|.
CASSPPPGQAYEQYF
TGTGCCAGCTCACCTCCACCGGGACAGGCCTACGAGCAGTACTTC
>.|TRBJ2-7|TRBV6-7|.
CASTGATPYEQYF
TGTGCCAGCACGGGGGCGACCCCCTACGAGCAGTACTTC
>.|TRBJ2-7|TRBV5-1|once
CASKNHRRLGLSEQYF
TGCGCCAGCAAAAATCACCGGAGACTTGGCCTCTCCGAGCAGTACTTC
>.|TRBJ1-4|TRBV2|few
CASKDRNEKLFF
TGTGCCAGCAAAGACAGGAACGAAAAACTGTTTTTT
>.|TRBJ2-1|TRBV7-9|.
CASSLRGHSSYNEQFF
TGTGCCAGCAGCTTACGAGGACACAGCTCCTACAATGAGCAGTTCTTC
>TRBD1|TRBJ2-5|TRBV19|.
CASSVLGTVETQYF
TGTGCCAGTAGCGTCCTCGGGACAGTTGAGACCCAGTACTTC
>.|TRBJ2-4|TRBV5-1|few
CASSLVAEGAKNIQYF
TGCGCCAGCAGCTTGGTGGCGGAAGGAGCCAAAAACATTCAGTACTTC
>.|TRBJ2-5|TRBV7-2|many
CASSLSSRLAETQYF
TGTGCCAGCAGCTTAAGCAGCCGTTTGGCGGAGACCCAGTACTTC
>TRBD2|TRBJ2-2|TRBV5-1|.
CASSLAIGRDSNTGELFF
TGCGCCAGCAGCTTGGCGATAGGGAGGGACTCGAACACCGGGGAGCTGTTTTTT
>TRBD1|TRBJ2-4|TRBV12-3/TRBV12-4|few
CASRPGGYIIQYF
TGTGCCAGCAGGCCAGGGGGCTATATCATTCAGTACTTC
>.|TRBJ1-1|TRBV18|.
CASSTLDGLNTEAFF
TGTGCCAGTTCAACCCTTGACGGTTTGAACACTGAAGCTTTCTTT
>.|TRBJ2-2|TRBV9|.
CASSSRRTAAGELFF
TGTGCCAGCAGCTCTAGACGTACGGCCGCCGGGGAGCTGTTTTTT
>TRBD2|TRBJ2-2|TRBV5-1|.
CASSYSGRNTGELFF
TGCGCCAGCAGCTATAGCGGGAGAAACACCGGGGAGCTGTTTTTT
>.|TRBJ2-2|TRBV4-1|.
CASSQASGSNTGELFF
TGCGCCAGCAGCCAAGCCTCGGGCAGCAACACCGGGGAGCTGTTTTTT
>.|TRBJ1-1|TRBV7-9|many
CASSFTHILNTEAFF
TGTGCCAGCAGCTTTACCCATATTCTGAACACTGAAGCTTTCTTT
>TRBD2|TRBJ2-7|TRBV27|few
CASSLYSGNYEQYF
TGTGCCAGCAGTTTATATAGCGGGAACTACGAGCAGTACTTC
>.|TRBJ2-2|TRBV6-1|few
CASTRRENTGELFF
TGTGCCAGTACCAGACGGGAAAACACCGGGGAGCTGTTTTTT
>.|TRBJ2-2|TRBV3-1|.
CASSQGSMRSRGTGELFF
TGTGCCAGCAGCCAAGGTAGTATGCGGTCGCGAGGCACCGGGGAGCTGTTTTTT
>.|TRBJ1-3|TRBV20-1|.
CSARDNWSGTIYF
TGCAGTGCTAGAGATAATTGGAGCGGCACCATATATTTT
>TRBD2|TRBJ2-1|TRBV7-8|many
CASSLKASGYNEQFF
TGTGCCAGCAGCTTAAAGGCTAGCGGTTACAATGAGCAGTTCTTC
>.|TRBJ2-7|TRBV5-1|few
CASRSWTAHDEQYF
TGCGCCAGCCGGTCGTGGACAGCCCACGACGAGCAGTACTTC
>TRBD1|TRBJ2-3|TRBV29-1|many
CSSRDRYTDTQYF
TGCAGCTCCCGGGACAGATACACAGATACGCAGTATTTT
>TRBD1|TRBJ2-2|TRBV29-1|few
CSALPGTGNTGELFF
TGCAGCGCCCTCCCCGGGACAGGGAACACCGGGGAGCTGTTTTTT
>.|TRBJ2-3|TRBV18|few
CASSPPNPADTQYF
TGTGCCAGCTCACCACCGAATCCCGCAGATACGCAGTATTTT
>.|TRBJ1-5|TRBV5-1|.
CASSLTGTWGQPQHF
TGCGCCAGCAGCCTGACCGGGACCTGGGGTCAGCCCCAGCATTTT
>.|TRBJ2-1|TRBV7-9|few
CASSLRLVDEQFF
TGTGCCAGCAGCCTAAGACTGGTCGATGAGCAGTTCTTC
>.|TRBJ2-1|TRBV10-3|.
CAISAESSYNEQFF
TGTGCCATCTCGGCCGAGAGCTCCTACAATGAGCAGTTCTTC
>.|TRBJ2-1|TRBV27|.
CASTLLRGYGEQFF
TGTGCCAGCACCCTTTTACGGGGTTATGGGGAGCAGTTCTTC
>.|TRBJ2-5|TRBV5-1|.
CASSLGGKGVQETQYF
TGCGCCAGCAGCTTGGGAGGGAAAGGGGTCCAAGAGACCCAGTACTTC
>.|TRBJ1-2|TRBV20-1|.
CSAHSGTGLNYGYTF
TGCAGTGCCCATTCCGGGACGGGCCTAAACTATGGCTACACCTTC
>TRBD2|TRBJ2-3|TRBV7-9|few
CASSLGTSGPDTQYF
TGTGCCAGCAGCTTAGGGACTAGCGGCCCGGATACGCAGTATTTT
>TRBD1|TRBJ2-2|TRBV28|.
CASYRDSYTGELFF
TGTGCCAGTTACCGGGACAGCTACACCGGGGAGCTGTTTTTT
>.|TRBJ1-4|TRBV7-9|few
CASSSSWGYNEKLFF
TGTGCCAGCAGCTCCTCTTGGGGCTATAATGAAAAACTGTTTTTT
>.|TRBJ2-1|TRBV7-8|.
CASSLAGARGALSEQFF
TGTGCCAGCAGCTTAGCAGGGGCACGGGGGGCACTAAGTGAGCAGTTCTTC
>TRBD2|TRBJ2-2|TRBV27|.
CASSSRTSGRYSTGELFF
TGTGCCAGCAGTTCCCGGACTAGCGGGAGATATAGCACCGGGGAGCTGTTTTTT
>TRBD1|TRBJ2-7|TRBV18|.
CASSPMTGGLSYEQYF
TGTGCCAGCTCACCAATGACAGGGGGCCTCTCCTACGAGCAGTACTTC
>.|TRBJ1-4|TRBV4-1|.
CASSQTVINEKLFF
TGCGCCAGCAGCCAAACGGTCATCAATGAAAAACTGTTTTTT
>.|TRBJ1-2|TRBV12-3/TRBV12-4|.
CASSLDIYYGYTF
TGTGCCAGCAGTTTGGACATATACTATGGCTACACCTTC
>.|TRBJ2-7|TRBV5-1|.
CATITASGEQYF
TGCGCCACCATTACCGCTTCGGGCGAGCAGTACTTC
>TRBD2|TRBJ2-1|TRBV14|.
CASSQAGLAGVNEQFF
TGTGCCAGCAGCCAAGCCGGACTAGCGGGCGTCAATGAGCAGTTCTTC
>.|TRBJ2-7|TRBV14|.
CASSQAVRVAYEQYF
TGTGCCAGCAGCCAAGCGGTCCGGGTCGCCTACGAGCAGTACTTC
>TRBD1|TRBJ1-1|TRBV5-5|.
CASSLEGAPMGTEAFF
TGTGCCAGCAGCTTGGAGGGGGCCCCGATGGGCACTGAAGCTTTCTTT
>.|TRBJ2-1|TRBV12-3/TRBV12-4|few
CASSPNYSYNEQFF
TGTGCCAGCAGCCCAAACTACTCCTACAATGAGCAGTTCTTC